The 12 T cell receptor beta chains below all came from one sample that was sequenced in a study of cytomegalovirus exposure and HLA in healthy donors. Primers included in the PCR were 60 Vbeta and 13 Jbeta primers. The table came from immunoSEQ multiplex PCR; TCRdb's copy has only in-frame clones and leaves some out. This repertoire shows approximately 140,000 clones, around 84% found once; its top ten account for under 3.5%. Sequencing input: PBMCs. The receptors were sampled from a man aged 50 to 60 in good health and CMV-seronegative.

The V call is TRBV29-1, the J call TRBJ1-2; 9 bases are a match to TRBD1. Germline V gene lookup returns CDR1 SQVTM and CDR2 ANQGSEA. Trimming at V came to 7 bases and at J to 6 bases, leaving 12 bases not matched to a gene. This CDR3 comprises 14 residues. The chain's CDR3 is CSARTGQGVDGYTF. CDR3 sequence (DNA): TGCAGCGCCCGTACGGGACAGGGTGTTGATGGCTACACCTTC.

The gene calls are TRBV5-4 and TRBJ2-7; 10 nucleotides match TRBD1. The germline gives CDR1 SGHNT, CDR2 YYREEE (reference sequence). The CDR3 is 14 residues long. With 0 bases clipped from V and 7 bases from J, the junction kept 4 bases outside the gene matches. CDR3 residues: CASSLGQGALEQYF. The CDR3 DNA reads TGTGCCAGCAGCTTGGGACAGGGGGCGCTTGAGCAGTACTTC.

J is TRBJ1-5 and V is TRBV19; 10 positions match TRBD1. Trimming at V came to 6 bases and at J to 6 bases, leaving 8 bases not matched to a gene. The CDR3 loop spans 15 amino acids. From germline, CDR1 is LNHDA and CDR2 SQIVND (reference sequence). The CDR3 here is CASSERDRGGQPQHF. Here the CDR3 DNA reads TGTGCCAGTAGCGAGCGGGACAGGGGCGGTCAGCCCCAGCATTTT. Looking up the rest from reference TRBV19 and TRBJ1-5 gives the full variable domain: DGGITQSPKYLFRKEGQNVTLSCEQNLNHDAMYWYRQDPGQGLRLIYYSQIVNDFQKGDIAEGYSVSREKKESFPLTVTSAQKNPTAFYLCASSERDRGGQPQHFGDGTRLSIL.

The genes are TRBV19 and TRBJ1-5, with D possibly matching TRBD1 (5 bases). The V end was cut by 4 bases, the J end by 7 bases, with 11 bases between. CDR1 and CDR2 (germline): LNHDA, SQIVND (reference sequence). This CDR3 is 13 amino acids long. CDR3: CASSTQGYQPQHF. CDR3 nucleotides: TGTGCCAGTAGTACTCAGGGATACCAGCCCCAGCATTTT.

V usage is TRBV5-1 and J usage is TRBJ2-5; perhaps TRBD2 as D (6 bases). V dropped 2 bases and J dropped 2 bases, with 10 bases sitting between them. CDR1 SGHRS and CDR2 YFSETQ come from the germline V gene. This CDR3 has 14 residues. The DNA of the CDR3 is TGCGCCAGCAGCTTAGGCGGGGCGCAAGAGACCCAGTACTTC. This gives the protein CASSLGGAQETQYF.

The chain has TRBV10-3 and TRBJ2-1, with D tentatively TRBD2 (5 bases). V lost 4 bases, J lost 3 bases, and 16 bases lay in between. The germline gives CDR1 ENHRY, CDR2 SYGVKD. This CDR3 contains 16 residues. The CDR3 loop is CAISARRADNYNEQFF. In DNA form, the CDR3 reads TGTGCCATCAGTGCTCGGCGAGCGGATAACTACAATGAGCAGTTCTTC.

This chain uses TRBV9 with TRBJ2-7; D call uncertain. From germline, CDR1 is SGDLS and CDR2 YYNGEE. V shed 0 bases and J shed 0 bases, with 10 bases lying between them. The CDR3 has 15 amino acids. CDR3 region: CASSVGAALSYEQYF. The CDR3 bases are TGTGCCAGCAGCGTAGGGGCAGCTCTCTCCTACGAGCAGTACTTC. The variable domain in full, completed from reference TRBV9 and TRBJ2-7, reads DSGVTQTPKHLITATGQRVTLRCSPRSGDLSVYWYQQSLDQGLQFLIQYYNGEERAKGNILERFSAQQFPDLHSELNLSSLELGDSALYFCASSVGAALSYEQYFGPGTRLTVT.

The chain recombines TRBV28 with TRBJ2-5; 10 nucleotides line up with TRBD2. Germline-derived CDR1 and CDR2 are MDHEN and SYDVKM. V lost 7 bases to trimming and J lost 1 base; unmatched junction nucleotides: 15. CDR3 length: 18 residues. For the CDR3, the DNA is TGTGCCAGCACCACATTATTGGGACCTAGCGGGGGCCAAGAGACCCAGTACTTC. Its protein product is CASTTLLGPSGGQETQYF. Drawing the rest from reference TRBV28 and TRBJ2-5, the complete variable domain is DVKVTQSSRYLVKRTGEKVFLECVQDMDHENMFWYRQDPGLGLRLIYFSYDVKMKEKGDIPEGYSVSREKKERFSLILESASTNQTSMYLCASTTLLGPSGGQETQYFGPGTRLLVL.

The chain joins TRBV6-6 to TRBJ1-5; 7 nucleotides agree with TRBD1. CDR3 length equals 13 residues. The junction had 4 bases not matched to a gene; V was cut back by 6 bases and J by 5 bases. The germline gives CDR1 MNHNY, CDR2 SVGAGI (reference sequence). The CDR3 nucleotides read TGTGCCAGCAGGCTTACAGGGGATCAGCCCCAGCATTTT. This codes for CASRLTGDQPQHF.

CDR3 residues: CASSFPPGYNSPLHF. In DNA form, the CDR3 reads TGTGCCAGCAGCTTTCCGCCGGGCTATAATTCACCCCTCCACTTT. This chain uses TRBV5-6 with TRBJ1-6, with D unclear. The CDR3 covers 15 residues. V was cut by 2 bases and J by 3 bases, with 9 bases left in between. In germline, CDR1 is SGHDT, CDR2 YYEEEE.

CDR3 amino acids: CASSISQTGGYGYTF. The CDR3, as DNA: TGTGCCAGTAGTATATCCCAAACCGGGGGCTATGGCTACACCTTC. This chain links TRBV19 with TRBJ1-2, with a possible D match to TRBD1 (5 bases). V was cut by 2 bases and J by 4 bases, with 14 bases left in between. Germline CDR1 and CDR2: LNHDA and SQIVND (reference sequence). The CDR3 runs 15 residues.

The chain couples TRBV9 to TRBJ2-4; 7 bases match TRBD2. CDR1 and CDR2 from the germline V gene are SGDLS and YYNGEE. V was pared by 2 bases and J by 7 bases, with 6 bases of the junction left unmatched. The CDR3 is 14 residues long. For the CDR3, the DNA is TGTGCCAGCAGCGTGGGGGGGGAGGGGAACATTCAGTACTTC. It is translated as CASSVGGEGNIQYF.